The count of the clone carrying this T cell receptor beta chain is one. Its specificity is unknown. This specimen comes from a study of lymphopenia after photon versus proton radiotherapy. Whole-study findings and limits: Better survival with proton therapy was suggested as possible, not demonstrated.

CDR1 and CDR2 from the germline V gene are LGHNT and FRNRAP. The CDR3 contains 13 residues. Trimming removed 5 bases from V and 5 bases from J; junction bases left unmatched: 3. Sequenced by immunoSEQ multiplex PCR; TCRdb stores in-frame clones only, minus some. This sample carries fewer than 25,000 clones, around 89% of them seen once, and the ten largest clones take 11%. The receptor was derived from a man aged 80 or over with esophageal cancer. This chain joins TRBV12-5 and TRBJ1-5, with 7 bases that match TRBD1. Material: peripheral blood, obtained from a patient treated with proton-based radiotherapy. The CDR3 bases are TGTGCTAGTGGTCGGGACAGAGATCAGCCCCAGCATTTT. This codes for CASGRDRDQPQHF.